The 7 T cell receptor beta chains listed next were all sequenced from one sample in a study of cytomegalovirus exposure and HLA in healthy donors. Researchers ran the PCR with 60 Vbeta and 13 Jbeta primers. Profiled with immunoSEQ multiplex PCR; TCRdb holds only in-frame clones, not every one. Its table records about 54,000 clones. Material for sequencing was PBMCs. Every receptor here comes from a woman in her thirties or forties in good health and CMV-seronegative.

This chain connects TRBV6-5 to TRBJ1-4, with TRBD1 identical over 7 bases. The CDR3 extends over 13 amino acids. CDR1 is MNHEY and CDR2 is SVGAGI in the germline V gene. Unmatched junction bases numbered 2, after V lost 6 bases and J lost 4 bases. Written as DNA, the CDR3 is TGTGCCAGCAGGGGGACAGATAATGAAAAACTGTTTTTT. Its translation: CASRGTDNEKLFF.

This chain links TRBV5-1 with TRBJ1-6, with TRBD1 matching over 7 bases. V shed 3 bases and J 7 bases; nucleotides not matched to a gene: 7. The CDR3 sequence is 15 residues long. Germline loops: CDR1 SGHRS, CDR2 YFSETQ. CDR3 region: CASSSRTGGNSPLHF. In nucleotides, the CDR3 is TGCGCCAGCAGCTCCAGGACAGGTGGGAATTCACCCCTCCACTTT.

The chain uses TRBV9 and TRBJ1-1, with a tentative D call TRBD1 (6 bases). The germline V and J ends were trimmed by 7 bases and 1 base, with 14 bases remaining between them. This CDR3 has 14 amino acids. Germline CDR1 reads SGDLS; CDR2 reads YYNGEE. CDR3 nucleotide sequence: TGTGCCAGCGACCGTACAGGGACGAACACTGAAGCTTTCTTT. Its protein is CASDRTGTNTEAFF. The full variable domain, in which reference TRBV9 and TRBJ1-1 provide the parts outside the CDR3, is DSGVTQTPKHLITATGQRVTLRCSPRSGDLSVYWYQQSLDQGLQFLIQYYNGEERAKGNILERFSAQQFPDLHSELNLSSLELGDSALYFCASDRTGTNTEAFFGQGTRLTVV.

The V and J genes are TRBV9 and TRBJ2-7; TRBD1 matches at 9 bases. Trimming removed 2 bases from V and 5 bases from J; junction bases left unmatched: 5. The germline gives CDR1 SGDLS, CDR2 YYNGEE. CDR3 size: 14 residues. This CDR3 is CASSVGQGRDEQYF. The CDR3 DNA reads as TGTGCCAGCAGCGTGGGACAGGGAAGGGACGAGCAGTACTTC.

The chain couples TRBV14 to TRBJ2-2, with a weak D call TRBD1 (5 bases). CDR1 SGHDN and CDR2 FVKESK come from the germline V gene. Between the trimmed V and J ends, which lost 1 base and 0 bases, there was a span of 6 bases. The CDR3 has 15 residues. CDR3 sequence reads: CASSQGQTNTGELFF. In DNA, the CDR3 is TGTGCCAGCAGCCAAGGACAGACGAACACCGGGGAGCTGTTTTTT.

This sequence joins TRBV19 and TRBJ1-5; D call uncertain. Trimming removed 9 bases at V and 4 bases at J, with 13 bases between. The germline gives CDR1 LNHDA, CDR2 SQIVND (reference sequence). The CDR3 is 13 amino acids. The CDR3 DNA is TGTGCCAGCGTACCTGGAGGAAATCAGCCCCAGCATTTT. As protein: CASVPGGNQPQHF.

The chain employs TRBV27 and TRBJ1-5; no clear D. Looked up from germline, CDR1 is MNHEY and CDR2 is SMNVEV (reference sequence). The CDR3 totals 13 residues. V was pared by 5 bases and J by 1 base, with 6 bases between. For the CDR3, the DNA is TGTGCCAGCAGTATTTCGAGCAATCAGCCCCAGCATTTT. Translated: CASSISSNQPQHF.